At least ten counts were recorded for the clone carrying this TCR beta chain. The antigen is unknown. What was amplified from RNA transcripts were TCR beta CDR3 regions. TCR CDR3 underwent first-round RT-PCR with the HTBI primer set. TCRdb redid the calling of the multiplex PCR reads with MiXCR, one entry per CDR3 protein. This sample has about 95,000 distinct CDR3 sequences, with around 42% found just once. No ophthalmopathy progression within 18 months constituted stable Graves' hyperthyroidism. Lactation, pregnancy, other autoimmune disease or uncontrolled infection led to exclusion of patients. Per the germline V gene, CDR1 is MGHDK and CDR2 is SYGVNS. With 6 bases clipped from V and 4 bases from J, the junction kept 6 bases outside the gene matches. The CDR3 contains 13 residues. This entry comes from a study of T cells in Graves' hyperthyroidism and ophthalmopathy. Findings and caveats of the study: Ophthalmopathy onset followed model prediction by a median around six months.

This chain connects TRBV25-1 to TRBJ2-7; 7 bases match TRBD2. Source material: peripheral blood or thyroid tissue (not recorded which). The clonotype was recovered from a woman in her 30s with Graves' hyperthyroidism. This CDR3 is CASSHGGGYEQYF. CDR3 coding DNA: TGTGCCAGCAGCCATGGGGGGGGTTACGAGCAGTACTTC.